This T cell receptor beta chain was recovered during a study of blood T cell repertoires in COVID-19. Study context: Specimens from acute and convalescent COVID-19 originated in the United States, Italy and Spain. Nucleic acid was either cDNA or gDNA, and it came from T cells, B-cell-depleted T cells, or PBMCs.

The CDR3 totals 13 residues. CDR1 and CDR2 (germline): SGHRS, YFSETQ. Trimming cost V 5 bases and J 1 base; bases outside gene matches: 2. In the source study's methods: The authors estimated nucleated cell counts from reference gene primer amplification. Generated by immunoSEQ multiplex PCR, the TCRdb table keeps only in-frame clones and is missing some. V, J and clone size reflect that table, while D and trimming were determined from the DNA. Of more than 85,000 clones listed, about 81% are singletons. Input material: peripheral blood. This chain connects TRBV5-1 to TRBJ2-5; TRBD1 matches at 7 bases. The source is a woman aged 60-70 years with acute or convalescent COVID-19. CDR3 in amino acids: CASRGQLQETQYF. CDR3 bases: TGCGCCAGCAGGGGACAGCTCCAAGAGACCCAGTACTTC.